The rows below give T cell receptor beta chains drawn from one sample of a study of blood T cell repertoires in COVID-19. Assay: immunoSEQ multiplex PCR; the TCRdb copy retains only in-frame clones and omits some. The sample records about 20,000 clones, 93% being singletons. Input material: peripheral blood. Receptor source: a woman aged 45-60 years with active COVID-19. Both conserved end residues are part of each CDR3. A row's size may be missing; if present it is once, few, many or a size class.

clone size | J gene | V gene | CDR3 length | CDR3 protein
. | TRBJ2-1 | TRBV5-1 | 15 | CASSSLSPDRNEQFF
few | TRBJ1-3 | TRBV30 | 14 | CAWSTGDSGNTIYF
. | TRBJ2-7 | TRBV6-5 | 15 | CASRPYGQGGREQYF
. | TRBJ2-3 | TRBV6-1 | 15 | CASSEAGTVGDTQYF
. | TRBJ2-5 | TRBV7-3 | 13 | CASSLSGTETQYF
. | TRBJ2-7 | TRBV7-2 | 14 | CASSLDRGSYEQYF
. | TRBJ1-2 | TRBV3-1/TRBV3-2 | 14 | CASSQDRGPYGYTF
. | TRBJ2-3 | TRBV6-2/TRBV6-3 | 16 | CASSPLAGPPTDTQYF
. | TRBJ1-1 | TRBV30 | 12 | CAWSAVNTEAFF
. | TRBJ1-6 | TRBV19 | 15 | CASNSGTGGWSPLHF
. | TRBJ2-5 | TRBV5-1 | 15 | CASTRLAGVGETQYF
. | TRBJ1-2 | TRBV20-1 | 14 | CSASSRGRAYGYTF
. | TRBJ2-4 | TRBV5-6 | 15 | CASSVLTGVKNIQYF
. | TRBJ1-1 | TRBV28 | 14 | CASSSPPGNTEAFF
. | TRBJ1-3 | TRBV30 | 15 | CAWSVRGISGNTIYF
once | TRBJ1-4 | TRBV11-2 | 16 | CASSLSSTGGNEKLFF
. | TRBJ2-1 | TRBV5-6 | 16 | CASSPILAGVSNEQFF
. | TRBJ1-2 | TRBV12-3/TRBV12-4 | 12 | CASTLGTYGYTF
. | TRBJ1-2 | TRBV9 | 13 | CASSAPPIYGYTF
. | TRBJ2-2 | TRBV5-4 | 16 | CASRPGQGGGTGELFF
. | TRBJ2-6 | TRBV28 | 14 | CASSFHSGANVLTF
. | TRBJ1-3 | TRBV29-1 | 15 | CSVTTGGRQRNTIYF
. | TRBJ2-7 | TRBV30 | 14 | CAWNRQGRGIEQYF
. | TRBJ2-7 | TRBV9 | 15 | CASSVGRGRGYEQYF
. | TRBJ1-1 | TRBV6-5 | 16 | CASSYVMTALNTEAFF
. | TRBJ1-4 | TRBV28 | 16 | CASSLSSSEEDEKLFF
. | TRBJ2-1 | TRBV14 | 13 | CASSQDNQVEQFF
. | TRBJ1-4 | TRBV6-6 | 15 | CASRPNERTNEKLFF
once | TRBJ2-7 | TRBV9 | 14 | CASSEGQAPYEQYF
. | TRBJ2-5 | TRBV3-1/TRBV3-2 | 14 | CASSHRTGQATQYF
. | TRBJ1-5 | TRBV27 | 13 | CASSLARAQPQHF
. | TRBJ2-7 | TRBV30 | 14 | CAWSGRDNSYEQYF
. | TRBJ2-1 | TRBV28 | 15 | CASSTRETGGNEQFF
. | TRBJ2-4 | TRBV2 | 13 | CASRGGGKNIQYF
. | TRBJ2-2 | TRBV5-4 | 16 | CASSLRLAGKAGELFF
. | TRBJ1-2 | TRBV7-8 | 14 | CASSFNSANYGYTF
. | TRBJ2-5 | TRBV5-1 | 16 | CASSLEKVRGWETQYF